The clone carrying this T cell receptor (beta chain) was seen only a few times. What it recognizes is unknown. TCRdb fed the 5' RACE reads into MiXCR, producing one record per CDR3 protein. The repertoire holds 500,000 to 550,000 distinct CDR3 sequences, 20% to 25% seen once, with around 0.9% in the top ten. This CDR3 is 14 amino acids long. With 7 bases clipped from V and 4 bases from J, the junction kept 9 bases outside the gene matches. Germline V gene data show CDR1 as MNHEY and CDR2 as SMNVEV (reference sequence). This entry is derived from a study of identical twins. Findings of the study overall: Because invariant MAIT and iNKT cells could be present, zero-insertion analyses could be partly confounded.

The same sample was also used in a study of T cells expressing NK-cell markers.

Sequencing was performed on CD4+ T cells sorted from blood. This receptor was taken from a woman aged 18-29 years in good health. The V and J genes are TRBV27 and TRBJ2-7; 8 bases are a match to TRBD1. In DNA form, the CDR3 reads TGTGCCAGCAAAAAGCCGGGACAGGAATACGAGCAGTACTTC. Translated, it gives CASKKPGQEYEQYF.